The 26 T cell receptor beta chains reported below all come from one sample, sequenced in a study of cytomegalovirus exposure and HLA in healthy donors. A multiplex PCR was run with 60 Vbeta primers and 13 Jbeta primers. Measured with immunoSEQ multiplex PCR; TCRdb has only the in-frame clones, and not every one. The sample carries around 70,000 clones, roughly 70% recorded once. Sequencing input: PBMCs. All receptors derive from a man in his sixties in good health and CMV-seropositive.

This chain links TRBV5-6 with TRBJ2-5; perhaps TRBD2 as D (6 bases). Germline V CDR1 and CDR2: SGHDT, YYEEEE. V lost 4 bases to trimming and J lost 4 bases, with 20 bases between them. This CDR3 spans 16 amino acids. CDR3 amino acids: CASSEQGTSQGETQYF. The CDR3 coding sequence is TGTGCCAGCAGCGAGCAAGGGACTTCTCAAGGAGAGACCCAGTACTTC. Based on the CDR3 plus reference TRBV5-6 and TRBJ2-5, the full variable domain is DAGVTQSPTHLIKTRGQQVTLRCSPKSGHDTVSWYQQALGQGPQFIFQYYEEEERQRGNFPDRFSGHQFPNYSSELNVNALLLGDSALYLCASSEQGTSQGETQYFGPGTRLLVL.

The chain uses TRBV15 and TRBJ1-1, with no clear D. CDR3 size: 13 residues. CDR1 is LNHNV, CDR2 YYDKDF, per germline (reference sequence). Trimming pared 8 bases from V and 2 bases from J, leaving 12 bases between. CDR3 amino acids: CATLGGGNTEAFF. Here the CDR3 DNA reads TGTGCCACCCTGGGTGGAGGAAACACTGAAGCTTTCTTT.

The chain joins TRBV5-1 to TRBJ2-5; 7 nucleotides align to TRBD1. Matching the DNA end better, TRBJ2-7 makes the J call doubtful. Germline V gene data show CDR1 as SGHRS and CDR2 as YFSETQ. The CDR3 spans 14 residues. The CDR3 protein is CASSHGTVSYEQYF. CDR3 coding DNA: TGCGCCAGCAGTCACGGGACAGTCTCCTACGAGCAGTACTTC.

The chain recombines TRBV5-1 with TRBJ2-7, with 7 bases lining up with TRBD2. CDR1 and CDR2 (germline): SGHRS, YFSETQ. This CDR3 is 18 amino acids long. The trim removed 0 bases at V and 0 bases at J, leaving 12 bases unmatched. CDR3: CASSLGLSGRGISYEQYF. Written as DNA, the CDR3 is TGCGCCAGCAGCTTGGGGCTTAGTGGGCGGGGGATCTCCTACGAGCAGTACTTC.

The CDR3: CASTPPGGTYEQYF. CDR3 in DNA: TGTGCCAGCACTCCCCCGGGAGGAACCTACGAGCAGTACTTC. The rearrangement links TRBV2 to TRBJ2-7; TRBD2 matches at 7 bases. CDR3 length: 14 amino acids. Germline V gene data show CDR1 as SNHLY and CDR2 as FYNNEI. The V gene end was trimmed by 7 bases and the J gene end by 2 bases; junction bases not matched to a gene: 8.

This chain connects TRBV7-9 to TRBJ1-1; 7 positions match TRBD1. The germline CDR1 and CDR2 sequences are SEHNR and FQNEAQ (reference sequence). V gave up 5 bases and J gave up 6 bases; unmatched junction bases: 15. The CDR3 has 16 amino acids. CDR3 amino acids: CASSRATGSVLAEAFF. Written as DNA, the CDR3 is TGTGCCAGCAGCCGAGCGACAGGGTCGGTCCTCGCTGAAGCTTTCTTT.

On this clone: One junction end does not reproduce the germline sequence, and a read error may be involved. This rearrangement joins TRBV7-9 to TRBJ2-5; D call uncertain. Germline loops: CDR1 SEHNR, CDR2 FQNEAQ (reference sequence). The CDR3 covers 13 residues. The CDR3 DNA reads as TGTTCCAGCAGCCTGCGGCCTCAAGAGACCCAGTACTTC. As protein: CSSSLRPQETQYF.

The chain recombines TRBV10-3 with TRBJ2-1, with 10 positions matching TRBD1. The CDR3 covers 18 residues. The J segment lost 2 bases and the V segment lost 6 bases, leaving 13 bases of the junction unmatched. Germline V gene lookup returns CDR1 ENHRY and CDR2 SYGVKD. This CDR3 reads CAISLLSGQGIAYNEQFF. In DNA, the CDR3 is TGTGCCATCAGCCTTCTCTCGGGACAGGGGATAGCCTACAATGAGCAGTTCTTC.

This chain links TRBV18 with TRBJ1-3; the D gene is possibly TRBD1 (6 bases). Between the trimmed V and J ends, which lost 4 bases and 0 bases, there was a span of 10 bases. The CDR3 consists of 15 residues. From germline, CDR1 is KGHSH and CDR2 LQKENI. CDR3 nucleotide sequence: TGTGCCAGCTCACTAACGGACAGCTCTGGAAACACCATATATTTT. It specifies CASSLTDSSGNTIYF.

The rearrangement links TRBV19 to TRBJ1-5; D may be TRBD1 (6 bases). CDR1 is LNHDA and CDR2 is SQIVND in the germline V gene (reference sequence). V gave up 1 base and J gave up 3 bases, with 10 bases separating them. This CDR3 has 15 amino acids. Here the CDR3 DNA reads TGTGCCAGTAGTATAGTCGCAGGGGCCAATCAGCCCCAGCATTTT. It specifies CASSIVAGANQPQHF. Combining the CDR3 with reference TRBV19 and TRBJ1-5 gives the whole variable domain DGGITQSPKYLFRKEGQNVTLSCEQNLNHDAMYWYRQDPGQGLRLIYYSQIVNDFQKGDIAEGYSVSREKKESFPLTVTSAQKNPTAFYLCASSIVAGANQPQHFGDGTRLSIL.

This clone was seen a few times. The rearrangement joins TRBV7-6 to TRBJ2-3; 10 bases are a match to TRBD2. The CDR3 is 17 amino acids. From germline, CDR1 is SGHVS and CDR2 FNYEAQ. Trimming removed 1 base from V and 5 bases from J; junction bases left unmatched: 9. CDR3 region: CASSLVSSGGGLDTQYF. CDR3 nucleotides: TGTGCCAGCAGCTTAGTGTCTAGCGGGGGAGGATTAGATACGCAGTATTTT.

The chain is built from TRBV4-2 and TRBJ2-3; TRBD2 aligns across 12 bases. The CDR3 loop spans 16 amino acids. J lost 3 bases, V lost 1 base, and 2 bases had no gene match. Germline-derived CDR1 and CDR2 are LGHNA and YNFKEQ. The CDR3 DNA sequence: TGTGCCAGCAGCCAAGGGACTAGCGGGGCAACAGATACGCAGTATTTT. The encoded protein is CASSQGTSGATDTQYF.

The chain uses TRBV5-6 and TRBJ2-7; 10 bases map to TRBD2. The CDR3 contains 15 residues. The germline V gene has CDR1 SGHDT and CDR2 YYEEEE. The ends lost 2 bases at V and 3 bases at J; junction bases unmatched: 5. The CDR3 protein is CASSFATSGIYEQYF. In nucleotides, the CDR3 is TGTGCCAGCAGCTTTGCCACTAGCGGGATCTACGAGCAGTACTTC.

V usage is TRBV29-1 and J usage is TRBJ1-1, with TRBD1 identical over 7 bases. V lost 0 bases to trimming and J lost 10 bases; unmatched junction nucleotides: 11. CDR1 and CDR2 from the germline V gene are SQVTM and ANQGSEA. The CDR3 consists of 14 residues. CDR3 DNA: TGCAGCGTTGAAGACGCAACAGGGGAAAATCGAGCTTTCTTT. This encodes CSVEDATGENRAFF.

The rearrangement links TRBV7-9 to TRBJ1-2; D is uncertain. CDR3 length: 11 amino acids. CDR1 is SEHNR and CDR2 is FQNEAQ in the germline V gene (reference sequence). The V end was cut by 2 bases, the J end by 7 bases, with 5 bases between. Written as DNA, the CDR3 is TGTGCCAGCAGCTTACAGGCTGGCTACACCTTC. Protein sequence: CASSLQAGYTF.

The gene calls are TRBV2 and TRBJ1-3, with D possibly being TRBD1 (6 bases). Trimming left V 10 bases short and J 0 bases short, with 13 bases between. CDR3 length: 14 amino acids. Germline V gene sequence: CDR1 SNHLY, CDR2 FYNNEI. The CDR3 reads CATAPGHSGNTIYF. DNA for the CDR3: TGTGCCACCGCACCGGGACACTCTGGAAACACCATATATTTT.

The genes are TRBV7-6 and TRBJ2-2; TRBD2 matches at 11 bases. The CDR3 is 17 residues long. Germline CDR1 SGHVS, CDR2 FNYEAQ. After removal of 5 bases from V and 5 bases from J, the junction contained 10 bases not matched to a gene. CDR3 residues: CASSLFTSGGGTGELFF. CDR3 DNA: TGTGCCAGCAGCCTGTTCACTAGCGGGGGAGGTACCGGGGAGCTGTTTTTT.

The chain links TRBV19 to TRBJ1-2; D may be TRBD1 (5 bases). This CDR3 has 15 residues. Germline CDR1 and CDR2: LNHDA and SQIVND (reference sequence). The germline V and J ends were trimmed by 2 bases and 4 bases, with 14 bases remaining between them. CDR3 sequence reads: CASSISGGPFYGYTF. The CDR3 DNA sequence: TGTGCCAGTAGTATATCGGGGGGACCCTTCTATGGCTACACCTTC. The full variable domain, with the rest looked up from reference TRBV19 and TRBJ1-2, is DGGITQSPKYLFRKEGQNVTLSCEQNLNHDAMYWYRQDPGQGLRLIYYSQIVNDFQKGDIAEGYSVSREKKESFPLTVTSAQKNPTAFYLCASSISGGPFYGYTFGSGTRLTVV.

This clone is a singleton in its sample. The rearrangement uses TRBV6-5 and TRBJ2-7; 8 nucleotides match TRBD2. V lost 0 bases to trimming and J lost 5 bases; unmatched junction nucleotides: 9. CDR1 is MNHEY and CDR2 is SVGAGI in the germline V gene. The CDR3 is 16 amino acids. For the CDR3, the DNA is TGTGCCAGCAGTTACTCGGGACCTCGGGGGGGCGACGAGCAGTACTTC. It codes for CASSYSGPRGGDEQYF.

The CDR3 region has the DNA TGTGCCAGCAGTTATGGTGGGGGGGCGGCTGGCTACACCTTC. Translating gives CASSYGGGAAGYTF. The rearrangement uses TRBV6-6 and TRBJ1-2; TRBD1 is a possible D gene (6 bases). V was cut by 3 bases and J by 7 bases, with 15 bases left in between. The CDR3 is 14 amino acids. Germline V lookup: CDR1 MNHNY, CDR2 SVGAGI (reference sequence).

CDR3 region: CAISQTPGTGGFHYEQYF. The CDR3, as DNA: TGTGCCATCAGCCAGACACCTGGAACAGGGGGCTTCCACTACGAGCAGTACTTC. The rearrangement links TRBV10-3 to TRBJ2-7; 9 nucleotides agree with TRBD1. CDR1 is ENHRY, CDR2 SYGVKD, per germline. CDR3 length: 18 residues. The V and J ends lost 6 bases and 3 bases, in that order; junction bases with no gene match: 18.

The V call is TRBV28, the J call TRBJ1-2; perhaps TRBD1 as D (6 bases). V lost 7 bases to trimming and J lost 7 bases, with 16 bases between them. The CDR3 contains 13 residues. Germline loops: CDR1 MDHEN, CDR2 SYDVKM. In DNA form, the CDR3 reads TGTGCCAGCACCCCGACAGGCTCGGGTGGCTACACCTTC. This translates into CASTPTGSGGYTF.

This clone showed up just a few times. This chain uses TRBV7-9 with TRBJ2-2; TRBD2 aligns across 7 bases. The CDR3 has 15 amino acids. The germline gives CDR1 SEHNR, CDR2 FQNEAQ (reference sequence). V was pared by 2 bases and J by 1 base, with 1 base of the junction left unmatched. CDR3 nucleotides: TGTGCCAGCAGCTTACCTAGCGGGAACACCGGGGAGCTGTTTTTT. Amino acids: CASSLPSGNTGELFF.

This chain uses TRBV6-5 with TRBJ1-1; 10 bases are shared with TRBD1. The CDR3 is made up of 13 amino acids. Trimming took 7 bases from V and 5 from J; bases not matched to a gene: 4. Germline V gene data show CDR1 as MNHEY and CDR2 as SVGAGI. DNA of the CDR3: TGTGCCAGCACCCTGGACAGGGGGACTGAAGCTTTCTTT. Amino acid sequence: CASTLDRGTEAFF.

The chain carries TRBV9 and TRBJ2-7; TRBD2 agrees at 8 bases. The CDR3 extends over 14 amino acids. J gave up 3 bases and V 3 bases, and 5 bases lay outside the gene matches. Germline V gene lookup returns CDR1 SGDLS and CDR2 YYNGEE. CDR3 coding DNA: TGTGCCAGCAGCGCGTCCGGGACTAGCTACGAGCAGTACTTC. This translates into CASSASGTSYEQYF.

The CDR3 region has the DNA TGTGCCAGCAGCTTTACGGGACTGTACCTGGATACGCAGTATTTT. Its protein is CASSFTGLYLDTQYF. The chain combines TRBV7-2 with TRBJ2-3; TRBD2 is a possible D gene (6 bases). Trimming removed 3 bases at V and 6 bases at J, with 16 bases between. The CDR3 contains 15 residues. Germline V gene data show CDR1 as SGHTA and CDR2 as FQGNSA.